A single sample is the source of the 13 T cell receptor beta chains below, sequenced in a study of cytomegalovirus exposure and HLA in healthy donors. In the PCR, 60 Vbeta and 13 Jbeta primers were used. Using immunoSEQ multiplex PCR, the repertoire was profiled, and TCRdb retains in-frame clones only, with some absent. The sample lists roughly 150,000 clones, nearly 70% occurring once. Specimen: PBMCs. The receptors were gathered from a man aged 30 to 39 in good health and CMV-seropositive.

This clone showed up just once. This chain links TRBV18 with TRBJ1-4; D not resolved. V was pared by 4 bases and J by 0 bases, with 9 bases between. Looked up from germline, CDR1 is KGHSH and CDR2 is LQKENI. CDR3 length: 15 residues. CDR3 amino acids: CASSRGFATNEKLFF. The CDR3 DNA sequence: TGTGCCAGCTCACGCGGCTTTGCAACTAATGAAAAACTGTTTTTT.

The sample holds a few counts of this clone. The junction differs from germline at one of its ends, possibly a read error. The chain carries TRBV7-9 and TRBJ2-7; TRBD1 matches at 7 bases. Germline assignment: CDR1 SEHNR and CDR2 FQNEAQ (reference sequence). The CDR3 is 14 amino acids. Written as DNA, the CDR3 is TGTTCCAGCAGCTTTGACAGGGTGACCTACGAGCAGTACTTC. Its translation is CSSSFDRVTYEQYF.

The genes are TRBV19 and TRBJ2-3, with D maybe TRBD2 (6 bases). Trimming pared 3 bases from V and 4 bases from J, leaving 14 bases between. Germline V CDR1 and CDR2: LNHDA, SQIVND (reference sequence). This CDR3 has 15 residues. The CDR3 bases are TGTGCCAGTAGTATTGCCGTGGGAGGCTCAGATACGCAGTATTTT. This translates into CASSIAVGGSDTQYF.

This clone was observed a single time. The rearrangement uses TRBV2 and TRBJ2-3; 12 bases agree with TRBD2. The length of the CDR3 is 16 residues. V shed 7 bases and J 5 bases; nucleotides not matched to a gene: 10. The V gene's germline CDR1 is SNHLY and CDR2 FYNNEI. CDR3 sequence reads: CASNGLAGSKRDTQYF. CDR3 sequence (DNA): TGTGCCAGCAATGGACTAGCGGGATCCAAGCGAGATACGCAGTATTTT.

CDR3 amino acids: CASSLGVGTGDYEQYF. The DNA of the CDR3 is TGTGCCAGCAGCTTAGGCGTCGGGACAGGGGACTACGAGCAGTACTTC. The genes are TRBV7-8 and TRBJ2-7; 10 nucleotides match TRBD1. Germline V gene data show CDR1 as SGHVS and CDR2 as FQNEAQ. Trimming took 1 base from V and 3 from J; bases not matched to a gene: 6. The CDR3 spans 16 residues.

The chain combines TRBV27 with TRBJ1-2; 10 bases match TRBD1. The CDR3 is 14 residues long. Germline V lookup: CDR1 MNHEY, CDR2 SMNVEV (reference sequence). Trimming removed 3 bases from V and 7 bases from J; junction bases left unmatched: 5. The CDR3 DNA reads TGTGCCAGCAGTTTCCGGGACAGGGGATTTGGCTACACCTTC. Translating gives CASSFRDRGFGYTF.

V and J are TRBV5-1 and TRBJ1-1, with D perhaps TRBD1 (5 bases). Germline V gene sequence: CDR1 SGHRS, CDR2 YFSETQ. The CDR3 contains 13 residues. V was trimmed by 8 bases and J by 4 bases, leaving 15 bases between them. CDR3 DNA sequence: TGCGCCAGTCTCGGAGTTGGGGCCACTGAAGCTTTCTTT. Translating it yields CASLGVGATEAFF.

V and J are TRBV5-1 and TRBJ2-5; the match to TRBD2 covers 12 bases. J lost 5 bases, V lost 3 bases, and 8 bases had no gene match. Germline CDR1 and CDR2: SGHRS and YFSETQ. The CDR3 runs 16 residues. CDR3 sequence reads: CASSSRLAGASETQYF. DNA for the CDR3: TGCGCCAGCAGCTCCAGACTAGCGGGAGCTAGCGAGACCCAGTACTTC.

This clone has a handful of counts. This CDR3 reads CATSFAGAFTDTQYF. The CDR3, as DNA: TGTGCCACCAGCTTTGCGGGAGCATTCACAGATACGCAGTATTTT. The chain carries TRBV15 and TRBJ2-3; TRBD2 matches at 7 bases. With V trimmed by 5 bases and J by 2 bases, 7 bases remained unmatched. Germline V CDR1 and CDR2: LNHNV, YYDKDF (reference sequence). The CDR3 contains 15 residues. The full variable domain, with the rest looked up from reference TRBV15 and TRBJ2-3, is DAMVIQNPRYQVTQFGKPVTLSCSQTLNHNVMYWYQQKSSQAPKLLFHYYDKDFNNEADTPDNFQSRRPNTSFCFLDIRSPGLGDTAMYLCATSFAGAFTDTQYFGPGTRLTVL.

The rearrangement joins TRBV28 to TRBJ2-1, with 8 bases identical to TRBD1. Germline lookup yields CDR1 MDHEN and CDR2 SYDVKM. The junction had 17 bases not matched to a gene; V was cut back by 10 bases and J by 6 bases. The CDR3 length is 16 residues. The CDR3 loop is CATSPRRGLTFNEQFF. The CDR3 DNA reads TGTGCCACCTCACCCCGCAGGGGGCTAACGTTCAATGAGCAGTTCTTC.

This rearrangement joins TRBV25-1 to TRBJ2-7; 8 nucleotides align to TRBD2. This CDR3 is built from 15 residues. V lost 0 bases, J lost 1 base, and 2 bases stayed unmatched. Germline assignment: CDR1 MGHDK and CDR2 SYGVNS. The CDR3 coding sequence is TGTGCCAGCAGTGAATACCAGCGGGAGTCCTACGAGCAGTACTTC. It specifies CASSEYQRESYEQYF.

CDR3 bases: TGTGCCAGCAGCTTAGGTGGAGGCTACGAGCAGTACTTC. Its translation: CASSLGGGYEQYF. The gene calls are TRBV7-9 and TRBJ2-7; D perhaps matches TRBD2 (5 bases). The CDR3 consists of 13 residues. CDR1 and CDR2 (germline): SEHNR, FQNEAQ (reference sequence). The V end was cut by 1 base, the J end by 3 bases, with 7 bases between.

The genes are TRBV6-1 and TRBJ2-4; D is possibly TRBD1 (6 bases). The CDR3 is 14 residues long. Germline lookup yields CDR1 MNHNS and CDR2 SASEGT. V lost 7 bases and J lost 9, with 19 bases in between. DNA for the CDR3: TGTGCCAGCACCTCCTTGAGGGTCAGGGGCATTCAGTACTTC. Protein product: CASTSLRVRGIQYF.